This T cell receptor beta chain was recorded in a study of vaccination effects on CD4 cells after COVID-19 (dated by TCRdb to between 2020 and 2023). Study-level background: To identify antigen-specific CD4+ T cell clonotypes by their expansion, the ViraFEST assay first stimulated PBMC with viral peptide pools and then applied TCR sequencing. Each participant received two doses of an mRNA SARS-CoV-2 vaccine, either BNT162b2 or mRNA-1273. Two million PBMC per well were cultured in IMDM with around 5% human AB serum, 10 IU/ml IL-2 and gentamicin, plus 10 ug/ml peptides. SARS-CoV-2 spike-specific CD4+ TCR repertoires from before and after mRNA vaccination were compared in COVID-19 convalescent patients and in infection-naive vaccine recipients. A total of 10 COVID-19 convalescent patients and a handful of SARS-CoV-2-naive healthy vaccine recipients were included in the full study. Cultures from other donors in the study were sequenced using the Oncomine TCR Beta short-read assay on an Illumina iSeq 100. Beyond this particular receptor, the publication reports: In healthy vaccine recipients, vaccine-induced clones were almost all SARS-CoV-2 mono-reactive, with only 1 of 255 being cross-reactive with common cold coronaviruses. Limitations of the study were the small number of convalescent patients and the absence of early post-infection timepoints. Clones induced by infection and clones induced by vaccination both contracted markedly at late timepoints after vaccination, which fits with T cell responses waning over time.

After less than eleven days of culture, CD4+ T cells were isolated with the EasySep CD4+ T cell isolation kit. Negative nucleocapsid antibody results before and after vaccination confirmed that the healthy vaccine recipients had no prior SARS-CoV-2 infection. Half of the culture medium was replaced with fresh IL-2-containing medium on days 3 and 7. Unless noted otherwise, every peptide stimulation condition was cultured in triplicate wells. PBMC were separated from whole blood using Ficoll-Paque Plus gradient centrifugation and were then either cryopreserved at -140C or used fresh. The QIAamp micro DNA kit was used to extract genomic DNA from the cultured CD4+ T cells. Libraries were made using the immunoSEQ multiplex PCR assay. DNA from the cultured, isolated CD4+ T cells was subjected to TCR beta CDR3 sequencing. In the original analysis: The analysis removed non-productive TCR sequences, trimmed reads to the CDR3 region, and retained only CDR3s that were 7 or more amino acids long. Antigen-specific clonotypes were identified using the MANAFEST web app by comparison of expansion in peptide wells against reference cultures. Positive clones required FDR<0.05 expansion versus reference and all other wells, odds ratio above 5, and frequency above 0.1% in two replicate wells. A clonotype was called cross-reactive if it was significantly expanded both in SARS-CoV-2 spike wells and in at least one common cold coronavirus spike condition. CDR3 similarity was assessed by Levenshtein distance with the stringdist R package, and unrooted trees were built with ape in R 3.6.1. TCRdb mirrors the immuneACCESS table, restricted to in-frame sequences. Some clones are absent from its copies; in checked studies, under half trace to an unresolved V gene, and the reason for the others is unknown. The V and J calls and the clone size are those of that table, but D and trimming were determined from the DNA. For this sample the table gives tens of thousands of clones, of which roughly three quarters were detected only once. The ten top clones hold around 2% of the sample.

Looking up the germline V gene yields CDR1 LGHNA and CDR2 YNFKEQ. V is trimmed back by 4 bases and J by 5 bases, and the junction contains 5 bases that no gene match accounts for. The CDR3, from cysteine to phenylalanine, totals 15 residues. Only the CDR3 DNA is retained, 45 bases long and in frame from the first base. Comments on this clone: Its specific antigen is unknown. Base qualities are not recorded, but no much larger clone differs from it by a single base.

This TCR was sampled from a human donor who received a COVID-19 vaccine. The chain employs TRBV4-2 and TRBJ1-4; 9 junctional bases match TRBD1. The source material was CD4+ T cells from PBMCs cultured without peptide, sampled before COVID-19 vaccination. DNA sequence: TGTGCCAGCAGCCTCACCGGGACAGGGAATGAAAAACTGTTTTTT. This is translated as CASSLTGTGNEKLFF.